This passage covers 24 T cell receptor beta chains from one sample sequenced in a study of blood T cell repertoires in COVID-19. Clones were read by immunoSEQ multiplex PCR, and TCRdb kept only the in-frame ones, dropping some. This table has 30,000 to 40,000 clones, roughly 90% appearing once. Material for sequencing was peripheral blood. The receptors come from a man in his 60s with acute or convalescent COVID-19.

The chain carries TRBV28 and TRBJ2-1, with 11 bases aligning to TRBD1. Trimming removed 8 bases from V and 7 bases from J; junction bases left unmatched: 7. The CDR3 is made up of 14 amino acids. Germline CDR1 and CDR2: MDHEN and SYDVKM. CDR3 amino acids: CASRGQGVWNEQFF. CDR3 DNA: TGTGCCAGCCGGGGACAGGGGGTTTGGAATGAGCAGTTCTTC.

V usage is TRBV18 and J usage is TRBJ2-1; 12 bases align to TRBD2. Germline V CDR1 and CDR2: KGHSH, LQKENI. This CDR3 is 19 amino acids long. V was pared by 1 base and J by 3 bases, with 10 bases of the junction left unmatched. CDR3 region: CASSPRTSGRTGFYNEQFF. In DNA form, the CDR3 reads TGTGCCAGCTCACCACGAACTAGCGGGAGGACCGGATTCTACAATGAGCAGTTCTTC.

This chain joins TRBV7-2 and TRBJ1-2, with TRBD1 as a possible D gene (5 bases). From germline, CDR1 is SGHTA and CDR2 FQGNSA. The CDR3 spans 16 residues. Trimming pared 0 bases from V and 4 bases from J, leaving 15 bases between. The CDR3 DNA reads TGTGCCAGCAGCTTAGCGCCGGCAGGGCGATCCTATGGCTACACCTTC. Amino acids: CASSLAPAGRSYGYTF.

This rearrangement joins TRBV29-1 to TRBJ2-1; a possible D gene is TRBD1 (5 bases). Per the germline V gene, CDR1 is SQVTM and CDR2 is ANQGSEA. This CDR3 spans 14 amino acids. V shed 2 bases and J shed 5 bases, with 13 bases lying between them. CDR3 DNA: TGCAGCGTTGAATGGGGAAGGGGCGACAATGAGCAGTTCTTC. This encodes CSVEWGRGDNEQFF.

The J gene is TRBJ1-5, the V gene TRBV6-6, with a possible D match to TRBD1 (5 bases). V shed 2 bases and J shed 1 base, with 6 bases lying between them. Germline V CDR1 and CDR2: MNHNY, SVGAGI (reference sequence). The CDR3 extends over 14 amino acids. CDR3 in amino acids: CASSYGGSNQPQHF. The DNA for the CDR3 is TGTGCCAGCAGTTACGGGGGGAGCAATCAGCCCCAGCATTTT.

The chain uses TRBV24-1 and TRBJ1-5; D unclear. Germline values: CDR1 KGHDR, CDR2 SFDVKD. The ends were cut back, 4 bases at V and 0 bases at J, with 15 bases in the middle. The CDR3 contains 17 residues. In DNA, the CDR3 is TGTGCCACCAGTGACAGTAGCGGGGTTAATAGCAATCAGCCCCAGCATTTT. This encodes CATSDSSGVNSNQPQHF.

This clone was observed once. The chain carries TRBV7-2 and TRBJ2-5, with D possibly TRBD2 on 6 matching bases. With 3 bases removed from V and 7 bases from J, the gap between germline ends came to 12 bases. CDR1 and CDR2 from the germline V gene are SGHTA and FQGNSA. The CDR3 length is 13 residues. CDR3 loop: CASSLEGPGTQYF. As DNA, the CDR3 is TGTGCCAGCAGCTTGGAGGGGCCGGGGACCCAGTACTTC.

The genes are TRBV2 and TRBJ1-2; TRBD1 agrees at 7 bases. The germline gives CDR1 SNHLY, CDR2 FYNNEI. J lost 8 bases, V lost 6 bases, and 6 bases had no gene match. The CDR3 has 12 amino acids. CDR3 sequence: CASRVTGVGYTF. CDR3 sequence (DNA): TGTGCCAGCAGGGTCACAGGGGTCGGCTACACCTTC.

This rearrangement joins TRBV5-8 to TRBJ2-2; 12 bases agree with TRBD1. Germline loops: CDR1 SGHTS, CDR2 YDEGEE. There are 15 residues in the CDR3. V lost 3 bases to trimming and J lost 6 bases; unmatched junction nucleotides: 3. CDR3 in DNA: TGTGCCAGCAGCTGGGGACAGGGGGCCTCCGGGGAGCTGTTTTTT. This encodes CASSWGQGASGELFF.

The CDR3 DNA reads as TGTGCCAGCAGCGGGGGAGCTGGGGCCAACGTCCTGACTTTC. Translation gives CASSGGAGANVLTF. The chain combines TRBV2 with TRBJ2-6; D might be TRBD2 (6 bases). Germline V CDR1 and CDR2: SNHLY, FYNNEI. With 6 bases removed from V and 2 bases from J, the gap between germline ends came to 8 bases. The length of the CDR3 is 14 residues.

The rearrangement uses TRBV24-1 and TRBJ1-5; the match to TRBD1 covers 7 bases. Germline V gene sequence: CDR1 KGHDR, CDR2 SFDVKD. The CDR3 runs to 14 residues. J lost 6 bases, V lost 5 bases, and 6 bases had no gene match. CDR3 DNA: TGTGCCACCAGTGGGCAGGGGGTAGCTCAGCCCCAGCATTTT. It is translated as CATSGQGVAQPQHF.

The chain combines TRBV28 with TRBJ2-5; TRBD1 aligns across 9 bases. Unmatched junction bases numbered 9, after V lost 6 bases and J lost 1 base. CDR1 is MDHEN, CDR2 SYDVKM, per germline. The CDR3 covers 16 residues. The CDR3 loop is CASRSDRGPIQETQYF. The CDR3 bases are TGTGCCAGCAGATCGGACAGGGGCCCTATCCAAGAGACCCAGTACTTC.

The CDR3 DNA is TGTGCCAGCAAACAACAGGGGGACTCCTATGGCTACACCTTC. It translates to CASKQQGDSYGYTF. V and J are TRBV6-5 and TRBJ1-2, with 8 nucleotides matching TRBD1. Per the germline V gene, CDR1 is MNHEY and CDR2 is SVGAGI. The junction had 8 bases not matched to a gene; V was cut back by 7 bases and J by 4 bases. The CDR3 is 14 residues long.

The chain is built from TRBV6-2 or TRBV6-3 and TRBJ2-5, with TRBD2 as a possible D gene (6 bases). Deletions cut 1 base from V and 0 bases from J, with 15 bases between. CDR1 is MNHEY and CDR2 is SVGEGT in the germline V gene. The CDR3 is 17 residues long. The CDR3 coding sequence is TGTGCCAGCAGTTACTGGCTTAGCGGTTTGTACCAAGAGACCCAGTACTTC. This gives the protein CASSYWLSGLYQETQYF.

This rearrangement joins TRBV3-1 (or the pseudogene TRBV3-2) to TRBJ2-2; the match to TRBD2 covers 8 bases. Germline loops: CDR1 LGHDT, CDR2 YNNKEL (reference sequence). The CDR3 is 17 amino acids. Trimming removed 1 base from V and 7 bases from J; junction bases left unmatched: 11. The CDR3 loop is CASSQGVGTSFGGELFF. CDR3 DNA sequence: TGTGCCAGCAGCCAAGGGGTCGGGACTAGTTTCGGCGGGGAGCTGTTTTTT.

This CDR3 is CASAGQGNSNQPQHF. For the CDR3, the DNA is TGTGCCAGCGCCGGGCAGGGAAATAGCAATCAGCCCCAGCATTTT. The V call is TRBV6-6, the J call TRBJ1-5, with a tentative D call TRBD1 (5 bases). The length of the CDR3 is 15 residues. V gave up 8 bases and J gave up 0 bases, with 14 bases separating them. Per germline, CDR1 MNHNY and CDR2 SVGAGI (reference sequence).

This clone was recorded a few times. The chain joins TRBV5-6 to TRBJ1-6; 9 bases align to TRBD1. This CDR3 has 13 amino acids. Trimming took 3 bases from V and 9 from J; bases not matched to a gene: 1. Germline lookup yields CDR1 SGHDT and CDR2 YYEEEE. The DNA of the CDR3 is TGTGCCAGCAGCTGGGACAGGGCTTCACCCCTCCACTTT. Translation gives CASSWDRASPLHF.

The CDR3 is CASSMGGRGTDTQYF. The CDR3 region has the DNA TGTGCCAGTAGTATGGGCGGGAGAGGTACAGATACGCAGTATTTT. The rearrangement joins TRBV19 to TRBJ2-3; 7 bases agree with TRBD2. In germline, CDR1 is LNHDA, CDR2 SQIVND (reference sequence). The CDR3 runs to 15 residues. The J segment lost 3 bases and the V segment lost 3 bases, leaving 6 bases of the junction unmatched.

The CDR3 nucleotides read TGTGCCAGCAGGTCCGGGACAAACGAAGGGTACACTGAAGCTTTCTTT. Amino acids: CASRSGTNEGYTEAFF. V usage is TRBV5-5 and J usage is TRBJ1-1; TRBD1 might be the D (6 bases). There are 16 residues in the CDR3. The germline V gene has CDR1 SGHKS and CDR2 YYEKEE (reference sequence). With 5 bases removed from V and 3 bases from J, the gap between germline ends came to 20 bases.

The genes are TRBV9 and TRBJ2-1; TRBD2 agrees at 15 bases. CDR1 SGDLS and CDR2 YYNGEE come from the germline V gene. The CDR3 extends over 16 amino acids. The trim removed 4 bases at V and 6 bases at J, leaving 5 bases unmatched. The DNA for the CDR3 is TGTGCCAGCAGCCCCGGACTAGCGGGAGGGATCAATGAGCAGTTCTTC. Its protein product is CASSPGLAGGINEQFF. Full variable domain (missing parts from reference TRBV9 and TRBJ2-1): DSGVTQTPKHLITATGQRVTLRCSPRSGDLSVYWYQQSLDQGLQFLIQYYNGEERAKGNILERFSAQQFPDLHSELNLSSLELGDSALYFCASSPGLAGGINEQFFGPGTRLTVL.

The genes are TRBV15 and TRBJ1-2, with 8 positions matching TRBD1. Looked up from germline, CDR1 is LNHNV and CDR2 is YYDKDF (reference sequence). The CDR3 runs to 15 residues. Germline trimming cut 5 bases from V and 8 bases from J; bases unmatched to any gene: 13. The chain's CDR3 is CATSRRTGSSGGYTF. CDR3 DNA: TGTGCCACCAGCCGGCGGACAGGGAGTTCGGGCGGCTACACCTTC.

The gene calls are TRBV6-5 and TRBJ1-3; tentatively, D is TRBD1 (6 bases). Germline values: CDR1 MNHEY, CDR2 SVGAGI. This CDR3 contains 12 residues. Trimming pared 6 bases from V and 4 bases from J, leaving 7 bases between. CDR3 in DNA: TGTGCCAGCAGACAGGGAGGAAACACCATATATTTT. This translates into CASRQGGNTIYF.

The V and J genes are TRBV15 and TRBJ2-2; no firm D call. The germline V gene encodes CDR1 LNHNV and CDR2 YYDKDF (reference sequence). Trimming removed 0 bases from V and 2 bases from J, with 16 bases in between. The CDR3 is 18 amino acids. CDR3 loop: CATSRESLWAINTGELFF. The CDR3 bases are TGTGCCACCAGCAGAGAGTCCCTATGGGCCATAAACACCGGGGAGCTGTTTTTT.

The rearrangement links TRBV30 to TRBJ2-7, with 8 positions matching TRBD2. J lost 9 bases, V lost 3 bases, and 13 bases had no gene match. This CDR3 contains 14 residues. Germline CDR1 and CDR2: GTSNPN and SVGIG (reference sequence). In DNA form, the CDR3 reads TGTGCCTGGAGCCCTAGCGGGCCAGTAGGGCGGCAGTACGTC. Its protein is CAWSPSGPVGRQYV.